These 28 T cell receptor beta chains originate from one sample sequenced in a study of shared clonotypes between healthy human individuals. Repertoires were generated with immunoSEQ multiplex PCR, while TCRdb's copy carries only in-frame clones and drops some. The repertoire consists of about 2 million clones, with over 85% occurring once and the leading ten covering roughly 1.1%. Naive CD8 cells comprised CD45RO-negative, CCR7-positively selected cells, excluding terminally differentiated effector memory CD45RA+ cells. Sample: naive CD8+ T cells sorted from blood. The receptors here all came from a man between 18 and 35 years old in good health.

Written as DNA, the CDR3 is TGCGCCAGCAGTAAAGGACAGGGAGCGTACTTC. It codes for CASSKGQGAYF. This chain uses TRBV10-2 with TRBJ2-7; 8 positions match TRBD1. Per the germline V gene, CDR1 is WSHSY and CDR2 is SAAADI. The CDR3 has 11 residues. After removal of 5 bases from V and 12 bases from J, the junction contained 6 bases not matched to a gene.

V and J are TRBV7-8 and TRBJ2-7; D possibly corresponds to TRBD1 (5 bases). Trimming removed 5 bases from V and 0 bases from J, with 14 bases in between. The CDR3 consists of 15 residues. The V gene's germline CDR1 is SGHVS and CDR2 FQNEAQ. The DNA for the CDR3 is TGTGCCAGCAGCCTAACAGGTGCGAGCTCCTACGAGCAGTACTTC. This encodes CASSLTGASSYEQYF.

V and J are TRBV7-9 and TRBJ1-2; D remains ambiguous. CDR3 length: 15 amino acids. V shed 1 base and J shed 4 bases, with 13 bases lying between them. Germline lookup yields CDR1 SEHNR and CDR2 FQNEAQ (reference sequence). CDR3 sequence: CASSLDPGIRYGYTF. As DNA, the CDR3 is TGTGCCAGCAGCTTAGATCCGGGGATTCGCTATGGCTACACCTTC.

This clone was found once. One end of the junction varies from germline; a read error may be responsible. The chain employs TRBV7-8 and TRBJ2-7, with 7 positions matching TRBD2. This CDR3 has 13 amino acids. Germline lookup yields CDR1 SGHVS and CDR2 FQNEAQ. Written as DNA, the CDR3 is TGTGCCAGCAGCCTAGCGGTCGCTTACGAGCAGTACTTC. Translated: CASSLAVAYEQYF. Full variable domain (missing parts from reference TRBV7-8 and TRBJ2-7): GAGVSQSPRYKVAKRGQDVALRCDPISGHVSLFWYQQALGQGPEFLTYFQNEAQLDKSGLPSDRFFAERPEGSVSTLKIQRTQQEDSAVYLCASSLAVAYEQYFGPGTRLTVT.

This chain connects TRBV27 to TRBJ2-5; a weak D match, TRBD2 (6 bases). In germline, CDR1 is MNHEY, CDR2 SMNVEV (reference sequence). The germline V and J ends were trimmed by 6 bases and 2 bases, with 16 bases remaining between them. The CDR3 covers 15 residues. The CDR3 region has the DNA TGTGCCAGCAGCCTGGGAGCGGGTCGACAAGAGACCCAGTACTTC. It translates to CASSLGAGRQETQYF.

This chain joins TRBV19 and TRBJ1-2; tentative D call: TRBD1 (5 bases). Trimming removed 1 base from V and 4 bases from J, with 10 bases in between. Germline loops: CDR1 LNHDA, CDR2 SQIVND (reference sequence). The CDR3 loop spans 14 amino acids. CDR3: CASSIADTLYGYTF. In DNA form, the CDR3 reads TGTGCCAGTAGTATAGCGGACACGCTCTATGGCTACACCTTC. The full variable domain, rest sourced from reference TRBV19 and TRBJ1-2, is DGGITQSPKYLFRKEGQNVTLSCEQNLNHDAMYWYRQDPGQGLRLIYYSQIVNDFQKGDIAEGYSVSREKKESFPLTVTSAQKNPTAFYLCASSIADTLYGYTFGSGTRLTVV.

The rearrangement links TRBV9 to TRBJ2-3; 8 bases agree with TRBD2. The germline V gene has CDR1 SGDLS and CDR2 YYNGEE. The CDR3 sequence is 18 residues long. The trim removed 0 bases at V and 0 bases at J, leaving 9 bases unmatched. The CDR3 sequence: CASSVAELAVPSTDTQYF. CDR3 nucleotides: TGTGCCAGCAGCGTAGCGGAACTAGCGGTTCCTAGCACAGATACGCAGTATTTT.

The CDR3 nucleotides read TGTGCCTGGAGTTCCTGGGAGATGGCGACCCAGTACTTC. Amino acid sequence: CAWSSWEMATQYF. The V gene is TRBV30, the J gene TRBJ2-5, with D perhaps TRBD2 (5 bases). This CDR3 comprises 13 residues. The germline CDR1 and CDR2 sequences are GTSNPN and SVGIG (reference sequence). V shed 2 bases and J shed 7 bases, with 14 bases lying between them.

Comment on this clone: Other DNA sequences in this sample translate to the same CDR3. The CDR3: CASSAHEGNQPQHF. In DNA, the CDR3 is TGTGCCAGCAGCGCCCACGAGGGGAATCAGCCCCAGCATTTT. V and J are TRBV6-5 and TRBJ1-5, with D possibly matching TRBD1 (5 bases). Germline CDR1 reads MNHEY; CDR2 reads SVGAGI. V gave up 6 bases and J gave up 4 bases, with 13 bases separating them. The CDR3 sequence is 14 residues long.

The chain recombines TRBV5-6 with TRBJ2-3; TRBD2 aligns across 9 bases. CDR1 is SGHDT and CDR2 is YYEEEE in the germline V gene. V dropped 4 bases and J dropped 2; count of bases not matched to a gene: 8. This CDR3 contains 16 residues. CDR3 coding DNA: TGTGCCAGCAGCGCGACTAGCGGTGGCGTCACAGATACGCAGTATTTT. Amino acids: CASSATSGGVTDTQYF.

The J gene is TRBJ2-5, the V gene TRBV11-2; D is perhaps TRBD2 (6 bases). Per the germline V gene, CDR1 is SGHAT and CDR2 is FQNNGV. This CDR3 region has 14 residues. The V and J ends lost 4 bases and 5 bases respectively, with 14 bases between them. The CDR3 nucleotides are TGTGCCAGCAGCTCCCAAGCGGGTGGTGAGACCCAGTACTTC. It codes for CASSSQAGGETQYF.

The chain combines TRBV2 with TRBJ2-1; 9 bases fit TRBD2. The CDR3 spans 14 residues. The trim removed 8 bases at V and 8 bases at J, leaving 10 bases unmatched. CDR1 is SNHLY and CDR2 is FYNNEI in the germline V gene. This chain's CDR3 is CASGLLAGTDEQFF. The CDR3 DNA is TGTGCCAGCGGTCTTCTAGCGGGAACCGATGAGCAGTTCTTC.

The CDR3 spells CASSLAGAGYGYTF. The CDR3 nucleotides are TGTGCCAGCAGCTTGGCCGGGGCTGGGTATGGCTACACCTTC. The chain uses TRBV5-4 and TRBJ1-2; D might be TRBD1 (5 bases). Trimming took off 0 bases at V and 5 bases at J, with 11 bases between the two ends. Germline V gene lookup returns CDR1 SGHNT and CDR2 YYREEE (reference sequence). The CDR3 is 14 amino acids.

V is TRBV5-6 and J is TRBJ2-7, with TRBD2 matching over 9 bases. With V trimmed by 2 bases and J by 3 bases, 6 bases remained unmatched. The germline V gene encodes CDR1 SGHDT and CDR2 YYEEEE. CDR3 size: 15 residues. The CDR3 nucleotides read TGTGCCAGCAGCTTTTCGACTAGCGGCATCTACGAGCAGTACTTC. This encodes CASSFSTSGIYEQYF.

CDR3: CASGAGGNEQFF. CDR3 DNA sequence: TGCGCCAGCGGGGCGGGGGGCAATGAGCAGTTCTTC. The chain combines TRBV4-1 with TRBJ2-1; the match to TRBD2 covers 8 bases. This CDR3 has 12 residues. In germline, CDR1 is MGHRA, CDR2 YSYEKL. The V segment lost 8 bases and the J segment 6 bases; nucleotides outside the gene matches: 3.

V usage is TRBV10-2 and J usage is TRBJ2-3; 8 nucleotides line up with TRBD2. With V trimmed by 2 bases and J by 8 bases, 15 bases remained unmatched. CDR1 is WSHSY, CDR2 SAAADI, per germline. This CDR3 region has 17 residues. The CDR3 sequence: CASSEEGGRSKWTTQYF. The CDR3 region has the DNA TGCGCCAGCAGTGAGGAAGGCGGGAGGTCAAAGTGGACTACGCAGTATTTT.

The V gene is TRBV19, the J gene TRBJ2-7; D gene ambiguous. This CDR3 comprises 16 residues. Trimming left V 2 bases short and J 3 bases short, with 17 bases between. Germline loops: CDR1 LNHDA, CDR2 SQIVND (reference sequence). The CDR3 DNA follows: TGTGCCAGTAGTATACTCACCATGATGATTCGCTACGAGCAGTACTTC. Translating gives CASSILTMMIRYEQYF. The whole variable domain, remainder taken from reference TRBV19 and TRBJ2-7, is DGGITQSPKYLFRKEGQNVTLSCEQNLNHDAMYWYRQDPGQGLRLIYYSQIVNDFQKGDIAEGYSVSREKKESFPLTVTSAQKNPTAFYLCASSILTMMIRYEQYFGPGTRLTVT.

Remarks on this clone: Other nucleotide sequences from this sample produce the same CDR3. CDR3 loop: CAISGTGDYEQYF. CDR3 nucleotide sequence: TGTGCCATCAGTGGGACCGGGGACTACGAGCAGTACTTC. The chain links TRBV10-3 to TRBJ2-7; TRBD2 might be the D (5 bases). Germline assignment: CDR1 ENHRY and CDR2 SYGVKD. V lost 4 bases and J 3 bases, leaving 10 bases between the germline ends. There are 13 residues in the CDR3.

The rearrangement uses TRBV19 and TRBJ1-1, with 8 positions matching TRBD1. The junction had 6 bases not matched to a gene; V was cut back by 5 bases and J by 1 base. The V gene's germline CDR1 is LNHDA and CDR2 SQIVND (reference sequence). CDR3 length equals 15 residues. The CDR3 bases are TGTGCCAGTAGTCTCGCCGGGACAGGGAACACTGAAGCTTTCTTT. Its protein is CASSLAGTGNTEAFF.

This rearrangement joins TRBV11-1 to TRBJ2-2; 8 bases match TRBD2. J gave up 8 bases and V 5 bases, and 7 bases lay outside the gene matches. CDR1 and CDR2 from the germline V gene are SGHAT and FQDESV (reference sequence). The CDR3 is 14 residues long. As DNA, the CDR3 is TGTGCCAGCAGCCTCAGTAGCGGGGCAGGGGAGCTGTTTTTT. Translated, it gives CASSLSSGAGELFF.

The CDR3 DNA sequence: TGTGCCAGCAGTTACTCGATCGGGGAACGGCAAGAGACCCAGTACTTC. This sequence encodes CASSYSIGERQETQYF. The chain is built from TRBV6-5 and TRBJ2-5; tentatively, D is TRBD2 (5 bases). The CDR3 spans 16 residues. Trimming pared 0 bases from V and 2 bases from J, leaving 13 bases between. Per the germline V gene, CDR1 is MNHEY and CDR2 is SVGAGI.

This rearrangement joins TRBV13 to TRBJ2-1, with 9 bases fitting TRBD1. V lost 2 bases and J lost 4; bases outside the gene matches: 3. Per germline, CDR1 PRHDT and CDR2 FYEKMQ (reference sequence). This CDR3 region has 15 residues. CDR3 nucleotide sequence: TGTGCCAGCAGCTTACGGGGACAGGGTTACAATGAGCAGTTCTTC. This codes for CASSLRGQGYNEQFF.

The chain recombines TRBV5-1 with TRBJ2-5; weak D call: TRBD1 (6 bases). V was pared by 0 bases and J by 0 bases, with 9 bases between. The germline V gene encodes CDR1 SGHRS and CDR2 YFSETQ. The CDR3 is made up of 15 amino acids. The CDR3, as DNA: TGCGCCAGCAGCTTGGGGGGGCTACACCAAGAGACCCAGTACTTC. Protein sequence: CASSLGGLHQETQYF.

V usage is TRBV28 and J usage is TRBJ2-4; 8 bases match TRBD2. The CDR3 has 20 residues. The germline V gene encodes CDR1 MDHEN and CDR2 SYDVKM. With V trimmed by 7 bases and J by 0 bases, 20 bases remained unmatched. The CDR3 reads CASTPQMGGRSGAAKNIQYF. CDR3 bases: TGTGCCAGCACCCCTCAGATGGGCGGGAGGAGCGGGGCAGCCAAAAACATTCAGTACTTC.

This chain uses TRBV6-5 with TRBJ2-3; TRBD2 matches at 7 bases. Trimming at V came to 5 bases and at J to 5 bases, leaving 10 bases not matched to a gene. The CDR3 covers 15 residues. Germline V lookup: CDR1 MNHEY, CDR2 SVGAGI. CDR3 in amino acids: CASSIVAGAEDTQYF. CDR3 DNA: TGTGCCAGCAGTATCGTAGCGGGTGCGGAAGATACGCAGTATTTT.

V usage is TRBV6-1 and J usage is TRBJ2-1, with 9 bases identical to TRBD2. The germline V gene has CDR1 MNHNS and CDR2 SASEGT. V shed 3 bases and J 2 bases; nucleotides not matched to a gene: 5. The CDR3 extends over 16 amino acids. The CDR3 nucleotides are TGTGCCAGCAGTGAGAGCGGGAGGATCCCCTACAATGAGCAGTTCTTC. Translating gives CASSESGRIPYNEQFF.

This chain uses TRBV20-1 with TRBJ2-7, with D unresolved. CDR1 is DFQATT, CDR2 SNEGSKA, per germline (reference sequence). The CDR3 is made up of 11 amino acids. V lost 1 base and J 7 bases, leaving 8 bases between the germline ends. The CDR3 nucleotides are TGCAGTGCTAGAGTAGGCGGTGAGCAGTACTTC. Protein product: CSARVGGEQYF.

This clone was recorded only once. J is TRBJ1-2 and V is TRBV27; D is possibly TRBD1 (6 bases). The CDR3 consists of 14 residues. Germline loops: CDR1 MNHEY, CDR2 SMNVEV (reference sequence). V lost 10 bases, J lost 4 bases, and 19 bases lay in between. In DNA, the CDR3 is TGTGCCACCCAAGACAGGTGGGGTACCTATGGCTACACCTTC. This translates into CATQDRWGTYGYTF.